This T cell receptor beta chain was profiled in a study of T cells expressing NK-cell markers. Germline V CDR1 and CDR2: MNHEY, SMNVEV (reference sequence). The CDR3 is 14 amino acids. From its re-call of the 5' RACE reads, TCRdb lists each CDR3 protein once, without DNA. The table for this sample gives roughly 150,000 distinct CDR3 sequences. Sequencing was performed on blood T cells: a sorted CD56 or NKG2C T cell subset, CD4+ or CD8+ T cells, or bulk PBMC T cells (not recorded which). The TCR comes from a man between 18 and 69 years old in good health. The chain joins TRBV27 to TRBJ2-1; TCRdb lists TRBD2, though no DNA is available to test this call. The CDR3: CASSSSNSYNEQFF.